This entry is about one T cell receptor beta chain. Which antigen it targets is not known. Base-call qualities are not available, and no considerably larger clone is one nucleotide away. This record belongs to a study of CD8 T cells in Susac syndrome (dated by TCRdb to about 2019). With regard to the full study: Repertoire sequencing was used to test whether CD8+ T cell activation and differentiation in Susac syndrome was antigen driven. General findings and caveats noted by the study authors: The TCR sequencing and HLA analysis was acknowledged to have included a relatively small number of individuals.

RNA was extracted using the RNeasy kit, and roughly 0.5 to 1 microgram was reverse transcribed with random hexamers. The immunoSEQ multiplex PCR assay, covering 54 Vbeta and 13 Jbeta segments, was used to amplify TCR beta CDR3 regions. Bias from PCR amplification was corrected by using a synthetic template baseline for primer optimization and for computational correction. On the study's bioinformatics: Only productive sequences were kept, with reads annotated to V, D and J genes according to IMGT and analyzed in immunoSEQ Analyzer. Clonality was computed as one minus Shannon entropy normalized by log2 of the number of productive unique sequences. For each patient and control, public and private clones were evaluated among the 100 most prevalent clones. Clones were defined as Susac-specific if absent from the healthy and MS cohorts, from 1052 published viral clones and from other ImmuneACCESS disease sequences. TCRdb trimmed public reads at Q25 via fastp, called clones via MiXCR and kept in-frame beta chains. Rows with a matching CDR3 protein are joined into one entry that keeps the most common DNA and genes. The V and J calls follow TCRdb's processing rather than the paper's. This sample has about 180,000 distinct CDR3 sequences in its table, and approximately 96% of those were observed once. The ten largest make up roughly 0.095% of the sample.

V and J are trimmed by 6 bases and 4 bases, and the gene matches miss 9 bases of the junction. Via the germline V gene (reference sequence), CDR1 is DFQATT and CDR2 SNEGSKA. Its CDR3 holds 13 amino acids, cysteine through phenylalanine. This entry keeps only the CDR3 DNA: 39 bases, framed from base 1. Peripheral blood CD8+ and CD4+ T cells from healthy donors, Susac syndrome patients and multiple sclerosis patients were profiled using high-throughput TCR beta sequencing. Treatment-naive patients with stable or active relapsing-remitting disease fulfilling revised McDonald criteria were used as multiple sclerosis controls. Bulk CD8+ and CD4+ T cells were purified by magnetic negative isolation, whereas CD8+ TEMRA cells were enriched by FACS. Blood was collected in EDTA tubes and processed within 24 hours, with PBMCs isolated through density gradient centrifugation. PBMCs intended for TCR sequencing were frozen in liquid nitrogen and were later thawed in a 37 degrees C water bath. A purity of at least 90% was achieved for sorted or isolated CD4+, CD8+ and CD8+ TEMRA cells.

The sequence was obtained from a human donor with multiple sclerosis. Sample: CD4+ T cells from PBMCs. Here the chain combines TRBV20-1 and TRBJ2-7; the junction holds 7 bases that match TRBD1. The CDR3 region has the sequence CSAFRDSKYEQYF. The DNA sequence is given as TGCAGTGCGTTCCGGGACAGTAAGTACGAGCAGTACTTC.